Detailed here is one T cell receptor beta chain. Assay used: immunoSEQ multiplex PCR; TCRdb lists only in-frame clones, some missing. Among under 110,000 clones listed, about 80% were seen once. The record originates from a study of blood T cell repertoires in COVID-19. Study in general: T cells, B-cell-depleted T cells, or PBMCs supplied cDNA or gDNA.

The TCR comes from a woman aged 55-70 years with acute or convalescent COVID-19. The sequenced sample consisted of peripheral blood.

DNA of the CDR3: TGTGCCAGCAGCCTCGTACAGGGCTATGGCTACACCTTC. Translated, it gives CASSLVQGYGYTF. The J gene is TRBJ1-2, the V gene TRBV12-3 or TRBV12-4; TRBD1 is a possible D gene (6 bases). The V end was cut by 6 bases, the J end by 4 bases, with 12 bases between. This CDR3 is 13 amino acids long.